Below, 6 T cell receptor beta chains from the same sample are listed, as sequenced in a study of technical replicates of blood from four donors. Method: immunoSEQ multiplex PCR; TCRdb's copy keeps in-frame clones and lacks some. The sample includes some 87,000 clones, roughly 97% of them seen just once. Sequenced: T cells isolated from PBMCs. These receptors all stem from a human donor in good health.

This chain's CDR3 is CSSQIQGLSQETQYF. CDR3 nucleotide sequence: TGCAGCTCACAAATACAGGGATTGTCTCAAGAGACCCAGTACTTC. The rearrangement joins TRBV29-1 to TRBJ2-5; a weak D match, TRBD1 (6 bases). The CDR3 totals 15 residues. Germline lookup yields CDR1 SQVTM and CDR2 ANQGSEA. V shed 8 bases and J shed 2 bases, with 21 bases lying between them.

The genes are TRBV19 and TRBJ1-2; TRBD1 agrees at 9 bases. V was pared by 5 bases and J by 4 bases, with 8 bases of the junction left unmatched. The CDR3 sequence is 15 residues long. Germline values: CDR1 LNHDA, CDR2 SQIVND (reference sequence). The CDR3 DNA reads as TGTGCCAGTAGTCCGGGACAGGGTTGGGGCTATGGCTACACCTTC. Translated, it gives CASSPGQGWGYGYTF.

In regard to this clone: In the same sample, other DNA sequences code for this CDR3. The chain carries TRBV7-3 and TRBJ2-7; perhaps TRBD2 as D (6 bases). The V and J ends lost 4 bases and 5 bases respectively, with 6 bases between them. The germline V gene has CDR1 SGHTA and CDR2 FQGTGA. The CDR3 extends over 11 amino acids. CDR3 bases: TGTGCCAGCAGCTCGGGGGACGAGCAGTACTTC. Translation: CASSSGDEQYF.

This clone was seen only once. The chain has TRBV5-6 and TRBJ2-7, with D tentatively TRBD2 (5 bases). The CDR3 runs to 11 residues. V was clipped by 7 bases and J by 4 bases, with 9 bases between them. Germline V gives CDR1 SGHDT, CDR2 YYEEEE. As DNA, the CDR3 is TGTGCCAGCTCCGGACTGTACGAGCAGTACTTC. Protein product: CASSGLYEQYF. Combining the CDR3 with reference TRBV5-6 and TRBJ2-7 gives the whole variable domain DAGVTQSPTHLIKTRGQQVTLRCSPKSGHDTVSWYQQALGQGPQFIFQYYEEEERQRGNFPDRFSGHQFPNYSSELNVNALLLGDSALYLCASSGLYEQYFGPGTRLTVT.

This sequence joins TRBV5-1 and TRBJ1-4; D is undetermined. This CDR3 contains 15 residues. Germline V gene data show CDR1 as SGHRS and CDR2 as YFSETQ. Trimming cost V 5 bases and J 3 bases, with 14 bases left between them. The CDR3 DNA reads as TGCGCCAGCAGTTTCAAACGATCAGCTAATGAAAAACTGTTTTTT. The encoded protein is CASSFKRSANEKLFF.

The rearrangement links TRBV30 to TRBJ2-3; D call uncertain. Germline loops: CDR1 GTSNPN, CDR2 SVGIG (reference sequence). This CDR3 is built from 13 residues. With 0 bases removed from V and 2 bases from J, the gap between germline ends came to 6 bases. The CDR3 spells CAWSVYITDTQYF. The DNA for the CDR3 is TGTGCCTGGAGTGTATATATCACAGATACGCAGTATTTT.